The 30 T cell receptor beta chains presented below share a single source sample, sequenced in a study of cytomegalovirus exposure and HLA in healthy donors. The primer mix had 60 Vbeta and 13 Jbeta primers. The data were produced by immunoSEQ multiplex PCR, yet TCRdb's version contains in-frame clones alone and is incomplete. The sample includes 150,000 to 200,000 clones, 75% to 80% seen only once; the top ten take more than 13%. Sequencing was performed on PBMCs. These receptors were taken from a middle-aged man in good health and CMV-seropositive.

This rearrangement joins TRBV19 to TRBJ1-2; 8 nucleotides align to TRBD1. CDR1 and CDR2 from the germline V gene are LNHDA and SQIVND (reference sequence). The CDR3 consists of 15 residues. V dropped 4 bases and J dropped 0; count of bases not matched to a gene: 4. This CDR3 reads CASSNLDRANYGYTF. The CDR3 DNA reads TGTGCCAGTAGTAATCTGGACAGGGCTAACTATGGCTACACCTTC.

The chain carries TRBV11-2 and TRBJ2-3; D not certain. CDR1 is SGHAT and CDR2 is FQNNGV in the germline V gene. The CDR3 extends over 18 amino acids. V lost 2 bases and J lost 5, with 23 bases in between. CDR3 sequence: CASSLPPRRLLPLDTQYF. In DNA form, the CDR3 reads TGTGCCAGCAGCTTACCCCCGCGGCGGCTACTACCATTAGATACGCAGTATTTT.

The chain links TRBV2 to TRBJ2-7; D gene unclear. Germline V gene sequence: CDR1 SNHLY, CDR2 FYNNEI. Trimming left V 3 bases short and J 1 base short, with 13 bases between. This CDR3 is built from 15 residues. For the CDR3, the DNA is TGTGCCAGCAGTGAGGGCCAGGTCCCTTCCTACGAGCAGTACTTC. Translated: CASSEGQVPSYEQYF. Variable domain in full (rest from reference TRBV2 and TRBJ2-7): EPEVTQTPSHQVTQMGQEVILRCVPISNHLYFYWYRQILGQKVEFLVSFYNNEISEKSEIFDDQFSVERPDGSNFTLKIRSTKLEDSAMYFCASSEGQVPSYEQYFGPGTRLTVT.

J is TRBJ2-7 and V is TRBV19; the D gene is possibly TRBD1 (6 bases). CDR3 length: 14 amino acids. V lost 9 bases and J 2 bases, leaving 17 bases between the germline ends. Germline CDR1 reads LNHDA; CDR2 reads SQIVND (reference sequence). The CDR3 bases are TGTGCCAGCTTATCGCCGGACAGACCCTACGAGCAGTACGTC. Protein: CASLSPDRPYEQYV.

This clone showed up just once. The rearrangement uses TRBV4-1 and TRBJ1-1; no clear D gene. Per the germline V gene, CDR1 is MGHRA and CDR2 is YSYEKL. The CDR3 runs to 14 residues. V was pared by 2 bases and J by 4 bases, with 11 bases between. The CDR3 loop is CASSQSAVRTEAFF. DNA of the CDR3: TGCGCCAGCAGCCAAAGCGCAGTGCGCACTGAAGCTTTCTTT.

This chain connects TRBV6-1 to TRBJ1-1; D may be TRBD1 (6 bases). Germline loops: CDR1 MNHNS, CDR2 SASEGT. The CDR3 sequence is 14 residues long. Trimming stripped 5 bases from V and 2 bases from J, with 12 bases between. The CDR3 sequence is CASSRTEENTEAFF. CDR3 coding DNA: TGTGCCAGCAGTCGGACAGAAGAAAACACTGAAGCTTTCTTT.

This chain joins TRBV19 and TRBJ2-5; 8 bases are shared with TRBD1. The junction had 5 bases not matched to a gene; V was cut back by 3 bases and J by 5 bases. The V gene's germline CDR1 is LNHDA and CDR2 SQIVND (reference sequence). The CDR3 is 14 residues long. The CDR3, as DNA: TGTGCCAGTAGTATCTGGGGGGACAGGGAGACCCAGTACTTC. This translates into CASSIWGDRETQYF.

The V call is TRBV2, the J call TRBJ1-5; D remains ambiguous. The CDR3 is made up of 14 amino acids. With 4 bases removed from V and 2 bases from J, the gap between germline ends came to 9 bases. The germline V gene encodes CDR1 SNHLY and CDR2 FYNNEI. CDR3 in amino acids: CASSAEGGNQPQHF. Here the CDR3 DNA reads TGTGCCAGCAGTGCGGAGGGCGGCAATCAGCCCCAGCATTTT.

The chain employs TRBV28 and TRBJ1-2; 7 nucleotides agree with TRBD1. CDR3 length: 13 amino acids. Germline CDR1 MDHEN, CDR2 SYDVKM. V lost 5 bases, J lost 6 bases, and 6 bases stayed unmatched. The CDR3 DNA sequence: TGTGCCAGCAGTCTACAGGGGCTAGATGGCTACACCTTC. Protein product: CASSLQGLDGYTF.

This clone came up a few times. V is TRBV4-1 and J is TRBJ2-2; 7 bases align to TRBD2. Germline V CDR1 and CDR2: MGHRA, YSYEKL. CDR3 length: 17 amino acids. The trim removed 4 bases at V and 0 bases at J, leaving 8 bases unmatched. The CDR3 DNA sequence: TGCGCCAGCAGCCTGGGGTGGGGGGGGTCGAACACCGGGGAGCTGTTTTTT. Protein product: CASSLGWGGSNTGELFF.

The chain carries TRBV5-4 and TRBJ2-5; 7 bases agree with TRBD2. Trimming removed 2 bases from V and 7 bases from J; junction bases left unmatched: 8. CDR1 is SGHNT and CDR2 is YYREEE in the germline V gene (reference sequence). This CDR3 comprises 14 residues. The CDR3 DNA reads as TGTGCCAGCAGCTTTAGGCAGCGGGACGGGACCCAGTACTTC. Its protein is CASSFRQRDGTQYF.

The V call is TRBV7-2, the J call TRBJ2-7; 7 bases are a match to TRBD2. Germline loops: CDR1 SGHTA, CDR2 FQGNSA. V was clipped by 1 base and J by 6 bases; unmatched bases: 12. The CDR3 length is 16 residues. CDR3 bases: TGTGCCAGCAGCTTAGGTTTTGGAGCGGGGTTAGGCGAGCAGTACGTC. Amino acids: CASSLGFGAGLGEQYV.

With regard to this clone: Mismatch with germline at one junction end may stem from a read error. The genes are TRBV7-9 and TRBJ2-7; D possibly corresponds to TRBD2 (7 bases). This CDR3 has 16 amino acids. The V gene's germline CDR1 is SEHNR and CDR2 FQNEAQ (reference sequence). The DNA for the CDR3 is TGTTCCAGCAGCTTACGGCGGGGGCCTAGCTCCTACGAGCAGTACTTC. This gives the protein CSSSLRRGPSSYEQYF.

This clone was detected only once. The chain couples TRBV5-1 to TRBJ1-2; D possibly corresponds to TRBD1 (5 bases). With 0 bases removed from V and 1 base from J, the gap between germline ends came to 10 bases. Looked up from germline, CDR1 is SGHRS and CDR2 is YFSETQ. The CDR3 is 15 residues long. The CDR3 protein is CASSLEGRSNYGYTF. Written as DNA, the CDR3 is TGCGCCAGCAGCTTGGAGGGGCGGAGTAACTATGGCTACACCTTC.

Only one count was recorded for this clone. This chain connects TRBV27 to TRBJ2-5; D not resolved. The last part of the DNA fits TRBJ2-7 better; the J call may be wrong. CDR1 is MNHEY and CDR2 is SMNVEV in the germline V gene (reference sequence). CDR3 size: 16 residues. The CDR3 coding sequence is TGTGCCAGCAGTTTAGCCGGCCTAACCTTAAACTACGAGCAGTACTTC. Its translation: CASSLAGLTLNYEQYF.

Many counts were recorded for this clone. The J gene is TRBJ1-1, the V gene TRBV14; no clear D. The CDR3 runs 11 residues. CDR1 is SGHDN, CDR2 FVKESK, per germline. Trimming took 0 bases from V and 10 from J, leaving 6 bases between them. CDR3 nucleotide sequence: TGTGCCAGCAGCCAAGAACGGGTAGCTTTCTTT. This codes for CASSQERVAFF.

The rearrangement links TRBV7-2 to TRBJ1-1; TRBD1 might be the D (6 bases). Per germline, CDR1 SGHTA and CDR2 FQGNSA. This CDR3 is built from 14 residues. The V and J ends lost 3 bases and 1 base respectively, with 9 bases between them. CDR3 in DNA: TGTGCCAGCAGCTTTGACAGGAGGAACACTGAAGCTTTCTTT. Residues: CASSFDRRNTEAFF.

The chain recombines TRBV7-9 with TRBJ2-1, with 11 bases matching TRBD1. Germline loops: CDR1 SEHNR, CDR2 FQNEAQ (reference sequence). V lost 5 bases to trimming and J lost 7 bases; unmatched junction nucleotides: 1. This CDR3 region has 13 residues. CDR3: CASSRDRGNEQFF. The CDR3 DNA sequence: TGTGCCAGCAGCCGGGACAGGGGGAATGAGCAGTTCTTC.

The chain recombines TRBV7-9 with TRBJ2-5; D not resolved. V gave up 6 bases and J gave up 4 bases, with 6 bases separating them. The germline CDR1 and CDR2 sequences are SEHNR and FQNEAQ (reference sequence). The CDR3 runs 11 residues. Here the CDR3 reads CASSSRETQYF. CDR3 sequence (DNA): TGTGCCAGCAGTTCGCGAGAGACCCAGTACTTC.

DNA for the CDR3: TGTGCCAGCAGCCCGCAGCGGCAAGAGACCCAGTACTTC. Its protein is CASSPQRQETQYF. The rearrangement uses TRBV7-2 and TRBJ2-5; TRBD2 is a possible D gene (5 bases). Germline V gene sequence: CDR1 SGHTA, CDR2 FQGNSA. The CDR3 is made up of 13 amino acids. V was shortened by 5 bases and J by 2 bases, with 9 bases between the two germline ends.

The chain recombines TRBV7-6 with TRBJ1-2, with TRBD1 matching over 7 bases. The length of the CDR3 is 19 residues. Germline loops: CDR1 SGHVS, CDR2 FNYEAQ. With V trimmed by 0 bases and J by 4 bases, 17 bases remained unmatched. The CDR3 protein is CASSLALRTGKPGGYGYTF. As DNA, the CDR3 is TGTGCCAGCAGCTTAGCCCTTAGGACAGGCAAACCGGGTGGCTATGGCTACACCTTC.

A few counts support this clone. The chain has TRBV6-5 and TRBJ1-4; D is perhaps TRBD1 (5 bases). Trimming took 8 bases from V and 2 from J, leaving 12 bases between them. This CDR3 is built from 14 residues. Germline V gives CDR1 MNHEY, CDR2 SVGAGI. CDR3 amino acids: CASSVGGTNEKLFF. CDR3 DNA: TGTGCCAGCTCCGTTGGGGGGACTAATGAAAAACTGTTTTTT.

The chain is built from TRBV7-9 and TRBJ2-7, with 7 positions matching TRBD1. CDR1 and CDR2 from the germline V gene are SEHNR and FQNEAQ (reference sequence). The CDR3 extends over 14 amino acids. V trimming: 6 bases; J trimming: 4 bases; junction bases outside the gene matches: 9. CDR3 sequence reads: CASSRGQAYYEQYV. CDR3 DNA sequence: TGTGCCAGCAGTCGCGGACAGGCGTATTACGAGCAGTACGTC.

The CDR3 nucleotides read TGTGCCAGCAGCGCCGGACTAGCCTACGAGCAGTACTTC. Amino acids: CASSAGLAYEQYF. The chain uses TRBV5-6 and TRBJ2-7; 7 bases align to TRBD2. The junction had 3 bases not matched to a gene; V was cut back by 4 bases and J by 2 bases. Looked up from germline, CDR1 is SGHDT and CDR2 is YYEEEE. This CDR3 has 13 amino acids.

In this sample, this clone turned up a few times. The J gene is TRBJ1-5, the V gene TRBV15; no clear D. In germline, CDR1 is LNHNV, CDR2 YYDKDF (reference sequence). CDR3 length equals 14 residues. V lost 0 bases to trimming and J lost 9 bases, with 12 bases between them. The CDR3 DNA follows: TGTGCCACCAGCAGAGATATTTCACTCCGGCCCCAGCATTTT. This codes for CATSRDISLRPQHF.

A few counts support this clone. J is TRBJ2-5 and V is TRBV28; perhaps TRBD2 as D (6 bases). The CDR3 length is 15 residues. CDR1 and CDR2 from the germline V gene are MDHEN and SYDVKM. Trimming removed 5 bases from V and 2 bases from J, with 15 bases in between. Here the CDR3 reads CASSNARRGQETQYF. The CDR3 coding sequence is TGTGCCAGCAGTAATGCACGGCGGGGACAAGAGACCCAGTACTTC.

This chain joins TRBV27 and TRBJ2-1; D may be TRBD1 (6 bases). Germline assignment: CDR1 MNHEY and CDR2 SMNVEV (reference sequence). Trimming left V 5 bases short and J 5 bases short, with 13 bases between. The CDR3 is 14 residues long. The CDR3 loop is CASSTGYLDNEQFF. Written as DNA, the CDR3 is TGTGCCAGCAGTACAGGGTATTTGGACAATGAGCAGTTCTTC.

V usage is TRBV19 and J usage is TRBJ1-1; the match to TRBD1 covers 7 bases. CDR3 length: 14 residues. Germline CDR1 is LNHDA and CDR2 is SQIVND (reference sequence). The trim removed 2 bases at V and 1 base at J, leaving 1 base unmatched. In DNA, the CDR3 is TGTGCCAGTAGTATAAGGGACAGGAACACTGAAGCTTTCTTT. It encodes CASSIRDRNTEAFF.

The chain is built from TRBV11-2 and TRBJ2-1; TRBD1 matches 8 bases. The germline V gene encodes CDR1 SGHAT and CDR2 FQNNGV. The CDR3 is 14 residues long. Unmatched junction bases numbered 6, after V lost 2 bases and J lost 9 bases. CDR3 sequence (DNA): TGTGCCAGCAGCTTACGACAGGGGTGGACTGAGCAGTTCTTC. Its protein product is CASSLRQGWTEQFF.

The chain is built from TRBV29-1 and TRBJ1-2; TRBD1 aligns across 7 bases. Germline trimming cut 4 bases from V and 4 bases from J; bases unmatched to any gene: 6. CDR1 and CDR2 (germline): SQVTM, ANQGSEA. The CDR3 is 13 amino acids. CDR3 residues: CSVATGEGYGYTF. The CDR3 DNA sequence: TGCAGCGTTGCTACAGGGGAAGGCTATGGCTACACCTTC.